A single sample gave rise to the 25 T cell receptor beta chains below, sequenced in a study of OX40 agonist ivuxolimab in advanced cancers. Generated by immunoSEQ multiplex PCR, the TCRdb table keeps only in-frame clones and is missing some. The profile covers 50,000 to 75,000 clones, with 75% to 90% appearing a single time and less than 3.5% taken by the ten largest. The sample here was CD4+ or CD8+ T cells sorted from blood, taken in a trial of the OX40 agonist ivuxolimab. The receptors were gathered from an adult with an advanced solid tumor such as melanoma, head and neck, liver or kidney cancer.

The chain couples TRBV19 to TRBJ1-5, with D tentatively TRBD1 (5 bases). This CDR3 spans 20 amino acids. Germline CDR1 and CDR2: LNHDA and SQIVND (reference sequence). Trimming took 9 bases from V and 4 from J, leaving 34 bases between them. The CDR3 protein is CARLLARPGHRGLLNQPQHF. The DNA for the CDR3 is TGTGCCAGGTTGTTAGCCCGTCCCGGACACCGGGGACTACTTAATCAGCCCCAGCATTTT. Together with reference TRBV19 and TRBJ1-5, the CDR3 gives the full variable domain: DGGITQSPKYLFRKEGQNVTLSCEQNLNHDAMYWYRQDPGQGLRLIYYSQIVNDFQKGDIAEGYSVSREKKESFPLTVTSAQKNPTAFYLCARLLARPGHRGLLNQPQHFGDGTRLSIL.

The V call is TRBV19, the J call TRBJ2-7; D is uncertain. The germline V gene encodes CDR1 LNHDA and CDR2 SQIVND (reference sequence). V lost 8 bases and J 1 base, leaving 15 bases between the germline ends. CDR3 length equals 14 residues. The CDR3 DNA is TGTGCCAGTCGGCGAACATTCCGATCCTACGAGCAGTACTTC. This translates into CASRRTFRSYEQYF.

The chain combines TRBV25-1 with TRBJ1-2; D unclear. This CDR3 comprises 15 residues. Germline values: CDR1 MGHDK, CDR2 SYGVNS. Trimming took off 0 bases at V and 7 bases at J, with 15 bases between the two ends. The CDR3 region has the DNA TGTGCCAGCAGTGAATATGGGGTGGCGATTTCTGGCTACACCTTC. It encodes CASSEYGVAISGYTF.

In its sample, this clone was seen once. The chain employs TRBV11-3 and TRBJ2-7; the D is unclear. The CDR3 has 12 amino acids. Per the germline V gene, CDR1 is SGHNT and CDR2 is YENEEA. V lost 6 bases and J 0 bases, leaving 6 bases between the germline ends. The chain's CDR3 is CASSIGSYEQYF. Here the CDR3 DNA reads TGTGCCAGCAGTATTGGCTCCTACGAGCAGTACTTC.

This clone has only a few counts. The chain joins TRBV20-1 to TRBJ2-5, with D unresolved. Trimming stripped 5 bases from V and 6 bases from J, with 7 bases between. CDR1 is DFQATT and CDR2 is SNEGSKA in the germline V gene (reference sequence). The CDR3 has 10 amino acids. The CDR3 sequence is CSAGVQTQYF. For the CDR3, the DNA is TGCAGTGCTGGGGTGCAGACCCAGTACTTC.

The chain joins TRBV19 to TRBJ1-2; 8 bases map to TRBD1. The CDR3 length is 16 residues. Germline CDR1 reads LNHDA; CDR2 reads SQIVND (reference sequence). V trimming: 4 bases; J trimming: 4 bases; junction bases outside the gene matches: 11. CDR3 loop: CASSTHTGQEAYGYTF. CDR3 coding DNA: TGTGCCAGTAGTACCCATACGGGACAGGAGGCCTATGGCTACACCTTC.

The chain links TRBV6-5 to TRBJ2-2; no reliable D call. This CDR3 spans 14 amino acids. The V and J ends lost 5 bases and 6 bases respectively, with 13 bases between them. Germline-derived CDR1 and CDR2 are MNHEY and SVGAGI. The CDR3 here is CASSKGPGAGELFF. The CDR3, as DNA: TGTGCCAGCAGTAAGGGTCCGGGTGCCGGGGAGCTGTTTTTT.

CDR3 DNA sequence: TGTGCCTGGGATTCCGGGGCCCACGAGCAGTACTTC. It yields the protein CAWDSGAHEQYF. V gene TRBV30 combines with J gene TRBJ2-7; tentatively, D is TRBD1 or TRBD2 (5 bases each). Trimming stripped 5 bases from V and 5 bases from J, with 13 bases between. Germline V gene sequence: CDR1 GTSNPN, CDR2 SVGIG (reference sequence). The CDR3 covers 12 residues.

V and J are TRBV9 and TRBJ1-2; 7 bases agree with TRBD1. Losses at the gene ends were 0 bases for V and 4 bases for J; bases not matched to a gene: 6. The CDR3 has 15 residues. Germline V gives CDR1 SGDLS, CDR2 YYNGEE. The DNA of the CDR3 is TGTGCCAGCAGCGTAGGGGCAGGGGGGCCCTATGGCTACACCTTC. Protein sequence: CASSVGAGGPYGYTF.

The V call is TRBV30, the J call TRBJ1-5; a weak D match, TRBD1 (5 bases). Germline-derived CDR1 and CDR2 are GTSNPN and SVGIG (reference sequence). This CDR3 contains 14 residues. V was cut by 1 base and J by 2 bases, with 9 bases left in between. CDR3 nucleotides: TGTGCCTGGAGTGCCGGGGGAGGCAATCAGCCCCAGCATTTT. Translation gives CAWSAGGGNQPQHF.

This clone was recorded at least ten times. This rearrangement joins TRBV7-3 to TRBJ1-6; TRBD1 agrees at 7 bases. From germline, CDR1 is SGHTA and CDR2 FQGTGA. The CDR3 is made up of 14 amino acids. V dropped 6 bases and J dropped 9; count of bases not matched to a gene: 8. The chain's CDR3 is CASSSTGEGSPLHF. CDR3 nucleotide sequence: TGTGCCAGCAGTTCAACAGGGGAGGGTTCACCCCTCCACTTT.

The V call is TRBV19, the J call TRBJ1-2; 8 bases map to TRBD1. The J segment lost 3 bases and the V segment lost 2 bases, leaving 14 bases of the junction unmatched. This CDR3 contains 18 residues. The germline V gene encodes CDR1 LNHDA and CDR2 SQIVND (reference sequence). The CDR3 nucleotides read TGTGCCAGTAGTATACCGGACAGGGTCATCATCCCTCACTATGGCTACACCTTC. It encodes CASSIPDRVIIPHYGYTF. Using reference TRBV19 and TRBJ1-2 for the parts outside the CDR3, the full variable domain is DGGITQSPKYLFRKEGQNVTLSCEQNLNHDAMYWYRQDPGQGLRLIYYSQIVNDFQKGDIAEGYSVSREKKESFPLTVTSAQKNPTAFYLCASSIPDRVIIPHYGYTFGSGTRLTVV.

V is TRBV5-1 and J is TRBJ2-5, with 9 bases that match TRBD1. Germline trimming cut 2 bases from V and 5 bases from J; bases unmatched to any gene: 10. The CDR3 runs 16 residues. Looked up from germline, CDR1 is SGHRS and CDR2 is YFSETQ. CDR3 protein: CASSFEQGASGETQYF. The DNA of the CDR3 is TGCGCCAGCAGCTTCGAACAGGGGGCATCTGGGGAGACCCAGTACTTC.

The V call is TRBV10-3, the J call TRBJ2-3; TRBD2 matches 9 bases. Trimming removed 8 bases from V and 6 bases from J; junction bases left unmatched: 15. The CDR3 is 16 residues long. Germline V gene sequence: CDR1 ENHRY, CDR2 SYGVKD. CDR3 in amino acids: CAIGLVAGGAKDTQYF. The CDR3 DNA follows: TGTGCCATCGGATTAGTCGCGGGGGGGGCGAAGGATACGCAGTATTTT.

V usage is TRBV28 and J usage is TRBJ1-4, with 8 nucleotides matching TRBD1. Germline CDR1 is MDHEN and CDR2 is SYDVKM. The V and J ends lost 5 bases and 6 bases, in that order; junction bases with no gene match: 8. The CDR3 spans 15 residues. CDR3 protein: CASSAFGQGDEKLFF. DNA of the CDR3: TGTGCCAGCAGTGCATTTGGACAGGGCGATGAAAAACTGTTTTTT.

This clone has more than one count but fewer than ten. The CDR3 nucleotides are TGTGCCTGGAGTAGACACTTCTACGGGGAGCTGTTTTTT. It encodes CAWSRHFYGELFF. The chain joins TRBV30 to TRBJ2-2, with unresolved D. The CDR3 runs 13 residues. V lost 2 bases and J lost 7, with 11 bases in between. CDR1 GTSNPN and CDR2 SVGIG come from the germline V gene (reference sequence).

The CDR3 bases are TGTGCCTGGAGTGGCCACTCAGGAAACAATCAGCCCCAGCATTTT. This translates into CAWSGHSGNNQPQHF. The genes are TRBV30 and TRBJ1-5; D is unresolved. The V end lost 1 base, the J end lost 3 bases, and 13 bases lay between the germline ends. The CDR3 has 15 amino acids. Germline V gene data show CDR1 as GTSNPN and CDR2 as SVGIG (reference sequence). The full variable domain, in which reference TRBV30 and TRBJ1-5 provide the parts outside the CDR3, is SQTIHQWPATLVQPVGSPLSLECTVEGTSNPNLYWYRQAAGRGLQLLFYSVGIGQISSEVPQNLSASRPQDRQFILSSKKLLLSDSGFYLCAWSGHSGNNQPQHFGDGTRLSIL.

The chain recombines TRBV11-3 with TRBJ1-5; 7 nucleotides agree with TRBD1. The CDR3 spans 13 residues. Losses at the gene ends were 6 bases for V and 4 bases for J; bases not matched to a gene: 3. Germline V lookup: CDR1 SGHNT, CDR2 YENEEA. CDR3 nucleotides: TGTGCCAGCAGTCAGGGGGGGAATCAGCCCCAGCATTTT. Protein sequence: CASSQGGNQPQHF. The complete variable domain, with remaining parts taken from reference TRBV11-3 and TRBJ1-5, reads EAGVVQSPRYKIIEKKQPVAFWCNPISGHNTLYWYLQNLGQGPELLIRYENEEAVDDSQLPKDRFSAERLKGVDSTLKIQPAELGDSAVYLCASSQGGNQPQHFGDGTRLSIL.

The chain couples TRBV11-2 to TRBJ2-7, with no clear D. Trimming took 6 bases from V and 2 from J, leaving 11 bases between them. The CDR3 runs 13 residues. Germline V gene data show CDR1 as SGHAT and CDR2 as FQNNGV. The CDR3 sequence is CASRQNTTYEQYF. The CDR3 bases are TGTGCCAGCAGACAAAATACAACCTACGAGCAGTACTTC.

V is TRBV2 and J is TRBJ1-5; TRBD1 is a possible D gene (5 bases). Germline V lookup: CDR1 SNHLY, CDR2 FYNNEI. Trimming cost V 0 bases and J 4 bases, with 10 bases left between them. The CDR3 has 15 amino acids. The CDR3 sequence: CASSEAGGANQPQHF. CDR3 nucleotide sequence: TGTGCCAGCAGTGAAGCGGGAGGGGCGAATCAGCCCCAGCATTTT.

The rearrangement uses TRBV21-1 and TRBJ1-3. TRBV21-1 is a pseudogene locus. The CDR3 spans 17 residues. The DNA of the CDR3 is TGTGCCAGCCGGGAGGAACCTCCTAAGAATTGCGGAAACACCATATATTTT. Its protein is CASREEPPKNCGNTIYF.

The chain joins TRBV28 to TRBJ1-2; 7 bases map to TRBD1. CDR1 MDHEN and CDR2 SYDVKM come from the germline V gene. V lost 4 bases, J lost 2 bases, and 1 base stayed unmatched. CDR3 size: 13 residues. The CDR3 DNA follows: TGTGCCAGCAGTTGGGGACAGAACTATGGCTACACCTTC. This sequence encodes CASSWGQNYGYTF.

The V and J genes are TRBV19 and TRBJ1-6; 7 nucleotides agree with TRBD1. CDR1 and CDR2 (germline): LNHDA, SQIVND (reference sequence). The trim removed 4 bases at V and 10 bases at J, leaving 10 bases unmatched. CDR3 length equals 15 residues. The CDR3 DNA reads TGTGCCAGTAGTACGCGACAGGGCCAATCCTCACCCCTCCACTTT. Residues: CASSTRQGQSSPLHF.

CDR3 region: CASSFAGGETDTQYF. The CDR3 coding sequence is TGTGCCAGCAGCTTTGCAGGGGGCGAGACAGATACGCAGTATTTT. The J gene is TRBJ2-3, the V gene TRBV9, with 8 bases fitting TRBD1. Germline loops: CDR1 SGDLS, CDR2 YYNGEE. This CDR3 has 15 amino acids. V shed 4 bases, J shed 3 bases, and the junction held 7 bases outside the gene matches.

This sequence joins TRBV27 and TRBJ2-5; TRBD1 might be the D (5 bases). Germline lookup yields CDR1 MNHEY and CDR2 SMNVEV (reference sequence). Trimming left V 2 bases short and J 4 bases short, with 11 bases between. This CDR3 spans 14 amino acids. CDR3 sequence reads: CASSLEQGTETQYF. CDR3 nucleotides: TGTGCCAGCAGTTTAGAGCAGGGCACAGAGACCCAGTACTTC.